This record concerns one T cell receptor beta chain sequence. Its antigen remains unknown. This entry comes from a study of human T cells and chemical hapten exposure. As for the study in general: Upper back patch tests used 0.01% DPC, scored after 6 days.

The time point here: patch test 3, about 24 weeks after DPC sensitization. Treatment noted: therapeutic diphenylcyclopropenone sensitization with weekly scalp DPC. This CDR3 has 13 residues. The V gene's germline CDR1 is GTSNPN and CDR2 SVGIG (reference sequence). V dropped 3 bases and J dropped 7 bases, with 13 bases sitting between them. Study-level points and caveats: Positive correlation was observed between PT1 expanded TCR counts and patch test score.

Within the library, unique molecular identifiers were attached to each individual cDNA molecule. TCRdb re-called the RACE reads through MiXCR, storing one row per CDR3 protein. The sample lists fewer than 80,000 distinct CDR3 sequences; approximately 10% were seen once. This receptor was taken from a woman under 40 with alopecia areata. Some clones in this sample may be carry-over from other donors' samples. Specimen: whole blood, collected in connection with sensitization to the hapten diphenylcyclopropenone (DPC). The chain links TRBV30 to TRBJ1-5; D is unresolved. CDR3 in amino acids: CAWSRYEGQPQHF. In DNA form, the CDR3 reads TGTGCCTGGAGCCGATATGAAGGACAGCCCCAGCATTTT.